The rows below give T cell receptor beta chains drawn from one sample of a study of beta chain features in type 1 diabetes. Profiled with immunoSEQ multiplex PCR; TCRdb holds only in-frame clones, not every one. Here the sample spans more than 300,000 clones, 8.5% to 10% being singletons. Sequences were obtained from central memory CD4+ T cells from blood. The receptors were gathered from a man aged 25 to 40 with type 1 diabetes. Both conserved end residues are part of each CDR3. A D gene is named only where the DNA matches it firmly. Some rows have no size entry. The others give once, few or many, or a class for an expanded clone.

clone_size	j_call	v_call	d_call	cdr3_nt	cdr3_aa
few	TRBJ2-1	TRBV7-2	TRBD2	TGTGCCAGCAGCTTACACGGGAGGCCCCTTGAGCAGTTCTTC	CASSLHGRPLEQFF
.	TRBJ1-1	TRBV30	TRBD1	TGTGCCTGGAGGGCGCAGGGGGGCACTGAAGCTTTCTTT	CAWRAQGGTEAFF
many	TRBJ2-7	TRBV25-1	.	TGTGCCAGCAGTGCTGACGGAAATCCCAGGGCCGAGCAGTACTTC	CASSADGNPRAEQYF
.	TRBJ2-5	TRBV11-3	TRBD2	TGTGCCAGCAGCTTAGGACTAGCGGGAGGTGAGACCCAGTACTTC	CASSLGLAGGETQYF
.	TRBJ2-5	TRBV7-7	TRBD1	TGTGCTAGCAGCTTAGCAGCAGGGGGCGCAGAGACCCAGTACTTC	CASSLAAGGAETQYF
many	TRBJ2-2	TRBV5-4	.	TGCGCCAGCAGCGCGGAAGCGAACACCGGGGAGCTGTTTTTT	CASSAEANTGELFF
.	TRBJ1-1	TRBV4-1	.	TGCGCCAGCAGCCAAGATCCGGGACGGAAGAACACTGAAGCTTTCTTT	CASSQDPGRKNTEAFF
few	TRBJ1-5	TRBV27	.	TGTGCCAGCGGTGGGGGGGATCAGCCCCAGCATTTT	CASGGGDQPQHF
.	TRBJ2-5	TRBV2	TRBD2	TGTGCCAGCAGTCTAGGGCTAGCGGGAGGTGGTCAAGAGACCCAGTACTTC	CASSLGLAGGGQETQYF
few	TRBJ2-1	TRBV5-5	.	TGTGCCAGCAGCTTGGCCCTTGTCGGCAGTTCGAGTGAGCAGTTCTTC	CASSLALVGSSSEQFF
many	TRBJ2-5	TRBV4-2	.	TGTGCCAGCAGCCAAGCAGGATCAGAGACCCAGTACTTC	CASSQAGSETQYF
.	TRBJ2-1	TRBV6-6	.	TGTGCCAGCATCGATAGACAGGCTGAGCAGTTCTTC	CASIDRQAEQFF
few	TRBJ1-3	TRBV4-1	TRBD1	TGCGCCAGCAGCCGCGTCGGGACAGGGGCCTTCGGATCTGGAAACACCATATATTTT	CASSRVGTGAFGSGNTIYF
few	TRBJ1-5	TRBV4-1	.	TGCGCCAGCAGCCATCTAGGGGGGAATCAGCCCCAGCATTTT	CASSHLGGNQPQHF
few	TRBJ1-1	TRBV2	.	TGTGCCAGCAGGGGCCGGGGCACTGAAGCTTTCTTT	CASRGRGTEAFF
few	TRBJ1-2	TRBV6-1	TRBD1	TGTGCCAGCAGTGAAGCTTCGACAGGGATGTACGGCTACACCTTC	CASSEASTGMYGYTF
.	TRBJ2-7	TRBV10-3	TRBD2	TGTGCCATCAGTTTGACTAGCGCGACCTACGAGCAGTACTTC	CAISLTSATYEQYF
many	TRBJ1-5	TRBV7-9	.	TGTGCCAGCACCCCAGTGACAACTCAGCCCCAGCATTTT	CASTPVTTQPQHF
few	TRBJ2-7	TRBV5-1	TRBD1	TGCGCCAGCAGCATTCGTCCGGGACAGGGAAGCGAGCAGTACTTC	CASSIRPGQGSEQYF
.	TRBJ2-1	TRBV7-8	.	TGTGCCAGCACCCCGGGTGGGAAGCAGTTCTTC	CASTPGGKQFF
few	TRBJ2-2	TRBV30	.	TGTGCCTGGAGTGTGGGCGGGGAGCTGTTTTTT	CAWSVGGELFF
.	TRBJ2-1	TRBV7-2	TRBD2	TGTGCCAGCAGCTTAGCTAGCGGGGCCAGGGGAGAGCAGTTCTTC	CASSLASGARGEQFF
.	TRBJ2-5	TRBV5-6	TRBD2	TGTGCCAGCAGCCCGACTAGCGGCCCAGAGACCCAGTACTTC	CASSPTSGPETQYF
few	TRBJ2-2	TRBV27	TRBD2	TGTGCCAGCAGATGGGGGGGCACCGGGGAGCTGTTTTTT	CASRWGGTGELFF
many	TRBJ1-2	TRBV29-1	.	TGCAGCGTTCATACAGGGTATGGCTACACCTTC	CSVHTGYGYTF
.	TRBJ2-1	TRBV9	TRBD2	TGTGCCAGCAGCGGAAAGGGCGGGAGGGCCATCGGCGGTGAGCAGTTCTTC	CASSGKGGRAIGGEQFF
many	TRBJ2-2	TRBV19	TRBD2	TGTGCCAGTAGTACTGGACTAGCGGAGAACACCGGGGAGCTGTTTTTT	CASSTGLAENTGELFF
few	TRBJ2-7	TRBV9	.	TGTGCCAGCAGCGTCCGGCCTAGCTCCTACGAGCAGTACTTC	CASSVRPSSYEQYF
few	TRBJ1-5	TRBV7-9	TRBD1	TGTGCCAGCAGTGGACAGGGGGATCAGCCCCAGCATTTT	CASSGQGDQPQHF
many	TRBJ2-1	TRBV7-3	.	TGTGCCAGCAGCCCAACGACCTTTTCTGAGCAGTTCTTC	CASSPTTFSEQFF
.	TRBJ1-1	TRBV28	.	TGTGCCAGCAGTTTAATCGGGGCGGGTACTGAAGCTTTCTTT	CASSLIGAGTEAFF
.	TRBJ2-5	TRBV12-2	.	TGTGCAAGTCGCCTCAATCGTGGGGGGGAGACCCAGTACTTC	CASRLNRGGETQYF
few	TRBJ2-7	TRBV19	TRBD2	TGTGCCAGTAGTACCCCACTAGCGGGAGGAAGGGAGCAGTACTTC	CASSTPLAGGREQYF
.	TRBJ1-2	TRBV6-1	.	TGTGCCAGCAGCAACCTTTTTACAGAGCCCCTGGGCTACACCTTC	CASSNLFTEPLGYTF
.	TRBJ2-1	TRBV2	.	TGTGCCAGCAGTGAGTCGAGCTCCTCCTACAATGAGCAGTTCTTC	CASSESSSSYNEQFF